The following is a T cell receptor (beta chain) sequence with its context. TCRdb re-called the 5' RACE reads with MiXCR, one entry per CDR3 protein. Of about 54,000 distinct CDR3 sequences listed, under 20% are singletons. CD25-based Treg depletion was applied to purified naive CD4+ T cells. Trimming shortened V by 1 base and J by 11 bases, and 9 bases separated the two germline ends. The CDR3 has 13 residues. The sequenced material came from naive CD4+ T cells sorted from blood. Noted subset: naive CD4+ T cells, CD4+CD45RA+CD25-. The V and J genes are TRBV12-3 or TRBV12-4 and TRBJ1-6; D remains unclear. The clonotype comes from a female donor with breast cancer. CDR3: CASSLEDRAPLHF. Written as DNA, the CDR3 is TGTGCCAGCAGTTTAGAGGACCGGGCACCCCTCCACTTT.